A single sample gave rise to the 29 T cell receptor beta chains below, sequenced in a study of cytomegalovirus exposure and HLA in healthy donors. In the PCR, 60 Vbeta and 13 Jbeta primers were used. Assay: immunoSEQ multiplex PCR; the TCRdb copy retains only in-frame clones and omits some. Here the sample spans around 140,000 clones, 75% to 80% being singletons. The sequenced material came from PBMCs. These receptors were obtained from a male donor in good health and CMV-seronegative.

About this clone itself: Other DNA sequences in the same sample also yield this CDR3. The chain couples TRBV7-9 to TRBJ1-2, with a tentative D call TRBD1 (6 bases). Germline V gene data show CDR1 as SEHNR and CDR2 as FQNEAQ (reference sequence). The CDR3 sequence is 13 residues long. Trimming shortened V by 1 base and J by 5 bases, and 8 bases separated the two germline ends. CDR3 nucleotides: TGTGCCAGCAGCTTAGGCCAGGGGTATGGCTACACCTTC. It translates to CASSLGQGYGYTF.

There are a few counts of this clone. V is TRBV10-3 and J is TRBJ2-6, with 13 bases identical to TRBD2. The CDR3 sequence is 20 residues long. The V segment lost 0 bases and the J segment 0 bases; nucleotides outside the gene matches: 5. Germline-derived CDR1 and CDR2 are ENHRY and SYGVKD. The CDR3 DNA reads as TGTGCCATCAGTGAGTCGCCTACTAGCGGGGGGGCCTCTGGGGCCAACGTCCTGACTTTC. Translation: CAISESPTSGGASGANVLTF.

This chain joins TRBV4-2 and TRBJ2-1; D might be TRBD2 (6 bases). Germline-derived CDR1 and CDR2 are LGHNA and YNFKEQ. With 0 bases removed from V and 8 bases from J, the gap between germline ends came to 14 bases. The CDR3 loop spans 15 amino acids. CDR3 bases: TGTGCCAGCAGCCAAGATCCCGGGACTTCAGATGAGCAGTTCTTC. Translating gives CASSQDPGTSDEQFF.

This rearrangement joins TRBV2 to TRBJ2-5, with 8 bases fitting TRBD2. The CDR3 consists of 15 residues. Germline CDR1 SNHLY, CDR2 FYNNEI. V shed 3 bases and J 0 bases; nucleotides not matched to a gene: 3. CDR3 loop: CASSDGGAYQETQYF. The CDR3 DNA reads TGTGCCAGCAGTGACGGGGGGGCCTACCAAGAGACCCAGTACTTC.

CDR3 DNA sequence: TGTGCCAGCAGTTCGACCGGACTTCGGAGCAATGAGCAGTTCTTC. Translating gives CASSSTGLRSNEQFF. The rearrangement uses TRBV6-5 and TRBJ2-1; a weak D match, TRBD2 (5 bases). Germline values: CDR1 MNHEY, CDR2 SVGAGI. Deletions cut 4 bases from V and 6 bases from J, with 16 bases between. The CDR3 contains 15 residues.

J is TRBJ1-2 and V is TRBV4-3; 12 nucleotides agree with TRBD1. V lost 4 bases and J lost 6; bases outside the gene matches: 6. Germline lookup yields CDR1 LGHNA and CDR2 YSLEER. The CDR3 extends over 15 amino acids. CDR3 sequence reads: CASSRWGQGADGYTF. CDR3 coding DNA: TGCGCCAGCAGCCGGTGGGGACAGGGGGCGGATGGCTACACCTTC.

The genes are TRBV9 and TRBJ2-3; perhaps TRBD2 as D (6 bases). Trimming left V 4 bases short and J 0 bases short, with 15 bases between. CDR3 size: 16 residues. CDR1 is SGDLS and CDR2 is YYNGEE in the germline V gene. The CDR3 protein is CASSRYGTASTDTQYF. Written as DNA, the CDR3 is TGTGCCAGCAGCCGATATGGGACTGCTAGCACAGATACGCAGTATTTT.

The chain combines TRBV15 with TRBJ1-1; D remains unclear. Germline V gene sequence: CDR1 LNHNV, CDR2 YYDKDF (reference sequence). CDR3 length: 15 residues. With 0 bases removed from V and 5 bases from J, the gap between germline ends came to 13 bases. The CDR3 region is CATSRDLGRGTEAFF. The CDR3 region has the DNA TGTGCCACCAGCAGAGATCTAGGACGCGGGACTGAAGCTTTCTTT.

The rearrangement joins TRBV4-1 to TRBJ1-1; D gene uncertain. CDR3 length: 16 amino acids. Per the germline V gene, CDR1 is MGHRA and CDR2 is YSYEKL. Trimming left V 0 bases short and J 0 bases short, with 11 bases between. CDR3 coding DNA: TGCGCCAGCAGCCAAGATATCCGTCCGGTGAACACTGAAGCTTTCTTT. Its translation is CASSQDIRPVNTEAFF.

The CDR3 reads CASSSSGGTQETQYF. CDR3 bases: TGTGCCAGCAGCTCCAGCGGGGGGACCCAAGAGACCCAGTACTTC. J is TRBJ2-5 and V is TRBV7-3; TRBD2 matches at 9 bases. The CDR3 covers 15 residues. The V and J ends lost 4 bases and 1 base, in that order; junction bases with no gene match: 4. Looked up from germline, CDR1 is SGHTA and CDR2 is FQGTGA. The entire variable domain, with the rest obtained from reference TRBV7-3 and TRBJ2-5, is as follows: GAGVSQTPSNKVTEKGKYVELRCDPISGHTALYWYRQSLGQGPEFLIYFQGTGAADDSGLPNDRFFAVRPEGSVSTLKIQRTERGDSAVYLCASSSSGGTQETQYFGPGTRLLVL.

This clone was observed a few times. The rearrangement links TRBV5-6 to TRBJ2-7, with D perhaps TRBD1 (6 bases). There are 13 residues in the CDR3. The V gene's germline CDR1 is SGHDT and CDR2 YYEEEE. The V end was cut by 1 base, the J end by 2 bases, with 7 bases between. Here the CDR3 DNA reads TGTGCCAGCAGCTTGCCAGGGGCCTACGAGCAGTACTTC. Translation: CASSLPGAYEQYF.

V and J are TRBV19 and TRBJ2-1; D is perhaps TRBD2 (5 bases). V was clipped by 2 bases and J by 10 bases, with 18 bases between them. Germline values: CDR1 LNHDA, CDR2 SQIVND (reference sequence). This CDR3 region has 15 residues. DNA of the CDR3: TGTGCCAGTAGTATAAGAAATATCAAGGGCGGGGAGCAGTTCTTC. Its protein is CASSIRNIKGGEQFF. The full variable domain, with the rest looked up from reference TRBV19 and TRBJ2-1, is DGGITQSPKYLFRKEGQNVTLSCEQNLNHDAMYWYRQDPGQGLRLIYYSQIVNDFQKGDIAEGYSVSREKKESFPLTVTSAQKNPTAFYLCASSIRNIKGGEQFFGPGTRLTVL.

The V and J genes are TRBV6-4 and TRBJ2-3; D possibly corresponds to TRBD1 (5 bases). Deletions cut 0 bases from V and 0 bases from J, with 7 bases between. Per germline, CDR1 MRHNA and CDR2 SNTAGT. CDR3 length: 15 residues. In DNA form, the CDR3 reads TGTGCCAGCAGTGACTCGCAGGGTAGCACAGATACGCAGTATTTT. Amino acid sequence: CASSDSQGSTDTQYF.

There are a few counts of this clone. The chain joins TRBV7-9 to TRBJ2-7, with D maybe TRBD2 (7 bases). This CDR3 comprises 14 residues. Trimming shortened V by 5 bases and J by 6 bases, and 17 bases separated the two germline ends. Germline CDR1 SEHNR, CDR2 FQNEAQ (reference sequence). CDR3 residues: CASSPPGGLGEQYF. The CDR3, as DNA: TGTGCCAGCAGCCCCCCCGGGGGGCTAGGCGAGCAGTACTTC.

The rearrangement uses TRBV11-2 and TRBJ1-4; the match to TRBD1 covers 10 bases. V was pared by 1 base and J by 7 bases, with 6 bases of the junction left unmatched. The V gene's germline CDR1 is SGHAT and CDR2 FQNNGV. This CDR3 spans 16 amino acids. CDR3 nucleotides: TGTGCCAGCAGCTTAGGACAGGGGGCGCGGGGTGAAAAACTGTTTTTT. As protein: CASSLGQGARGEKLFF.

The rearrangement joins TRBV4-1 to TRBJ1-1; 9 positions agree with TRBD1. The CDR3 is made up of 15 amino acids. Germline CDR1 is MGHRA and CDR2 is YSYEKL. V lost 4 bases, J lost 4 bases, and 7 bases stayed unmatched. DNA for the CDR3: TGCGCCAGCAGCCTGAGGACAGGGGATGGCACTGAAGCTTTCTTT. Protein: CASSLRTGDGTEAFF.

As to this clone: At one boundary the junction diverges from the germline segment, which might be a read error. This chain joins TRBV7-9 and TRBJ1-1; maybe TRBD1 (6 bases). The CDR3 is 13 residues long. CDR1 and CDR2 (germline): SEHNR, FQNEAQ (reference sequence). As DNA, the CDR3 is TGTTCCAGCAGCTTGACACGGGACATGGAAGCTTTCTTT. It encodes CSSSLTRDMEAFF.

The chain is built from TRBV15 and TRBJ2-3; 8 positions match TRBD2. The CDR3 length is 15 residues. Losses at the gene ends were 2 bases for V and 3 bases for J; bases not matched to a gene: 4. Germline V gene data show CDR1 as LNHNV and CDR2 as YYDKDF (reference sequence). CDR3 DNA sequence: TGTGCCACCAGCAGATCGGGGGGGATAACAGATACGCAGTATTTT. It yields the protein CATSRSGGITDTQYF.

V usage is TRBV10-1 and J usage is TRBJ2-1; 7 nucleotides align to TRBD2. Trimming cost V 3 bases and J 2 bases; bases outside gene matches: 7. The CDR3 is 16 amino acids. Germline CDR1 and CDR2: WNHNN and SYGVQD (reference sequence). CDR3 DNA: TGCGCCAGCAGTGACCAGGCGCGGGGGACCTACAATGAGCAGTTCTTC. Protein: CASSDQARGTYNEQFF.

The chain joins TRBV9 to TRBJ2-3, with 7 bases lining up with TRBD2. Germline V gene data show CDR1 as SGDLS and CDR2 as YYNGEE. The junction had 3 bases not matched to a gene; V was cut back by 4 bases and J by 1 base. The CDR3 sequence is 14 residues long. CDR3 loop: CASSFGGGTDTQYF. In DNA, the CDR3 is TGTGCCAGCAGCTTTGGGGGGGGCACAGATACGCAGTATTTT.

The chain couples TRBV9 to TRBJ2-3; the match to TRBD1 covers 10 bases. V shed 4 bases and J 0 bases; nucleotides not matched to a gene: 8. This CDR3 is built from 17 residues. The V gene's germline CDR1 is SGDLS and CDR2 YYNGEE. The DNA of the CDR3 is TGTGCCAGCAGCATCCCCAGACAGGGGGCGAGCACAGATACGCAGTATTTT. Its translation is CASSIPRQGASTDTQYF.

This sequence joins TRBV5-4 and TRBJ2-7, with D possibly TRBD2 on 6 matching bases. The CDR3 is 16 residues long. The ends were cut back, 0 bases at V and 5 bases at J, with 18 bases in the middle. Per germline, CDR1 SGHNT and CDR2 YYREEE (reference sequence). CDR3 coding DNA: TGTGCCAGCAGCTTGGGGGGTCCGGGGGTGGTCCACGAGCAGTACTTC. It codes for CASSLGGPGVVHEQYF.

This clone has only one observation. The V and J genes are TRBV19 and TRBJ2-4; maybe TRBD1 (5 bases). Between the trimmed V and J ends, which lost 2 bases and 6 bases, there was a span of 17 bases. The CDR3 has 16 amino acids. Germline V lookup: CDR1 LNHDA, CDR2 SQIVND (reference sequence). CDR3 protein: CASSISTGAPGNIQYF. Here the CDR3 DNA reads TGTGCCAGTAGTATATCTACAGGTGCCCCCGGAAACATTCAGTACTTC.

This clone was observed once. The gene calls are TRBV4-1 and TRBJ2-2, with D possibly matching TRBD1 (5 bases). Per the germline V gene, CDR1 is MGHRA and CDR2 is YSYEKL. Trimming shortened V by 0 bases and J by 4 bases, and 9 bases separated the two germline ends. CDR3 length: 15 amino acids. The CDR3 spells CASSQDQGPTGELFF. The CDR3 DNA is TGCGCCAGCAGCCAAGATCAGGGCCCCACCGGGGAGCTGTTTTTT.

The V gene is TRBV5-6, the J gene TRBJ2-5; 9 nucleotides align to TRBD1. Germline V CDR1 and CDR2: SGHDT, YYEEEE. Trimming took 3 bases from V and 0 from J; bases not matched to a gene: 15. The CDR3 covers 19 residues. The CDR3 loop is CASSSRMTGGIGYQETQYF. DNA of the CDR3: TGTGCCAGCAGCTCACGGATGACAGGGGGGATAGGGTACCAAGAGACCCAGTACTTC.

This clone is a singleton in its sample. The chain combines TRBV7-2 with TRBJ2-5; 10 nucleotides agree with TRBD2. The V segment lost 1 base and the J segment 4 bases; nucleotides outside the gene matches: 9. Germline-derived CDR1 and CDR2 are SGHTA and FQGNSA. The CDR3 runs 17 residues. This CDR3 is CASSLVGSGGGRETQYF. The CDR3 DNA reads TGTGCCAGCAGCTTAGTAGGCAGCGGGGGGGGGCGAGAGACCCAGTACTTC.

The rearrangement links TRBV7-8 to TRBJ1-4; 9 bases line up with TRBD1. The CDR3 is 14 amino acids. Per the germline V gene, CDR1 is SGHVS and CDR2 is FQNEAQ. With 1 base clipped from V and 14 bases from J, the junction kept 8 bases outside the gene matches. Written as DNA, the CDR3 is TGTGCCAGCAGCTTAGAGGCGGGGGACAGGGTCCTGTTTTTT. Translating gives CASSLEAGDRVLFF.

This sequence joins TRBV29-1 and TRBJ1-1, with TRBD1 as a possible D gene (6 bases). V dropped 3 bases and J dropped 6 bases, with 17 bases sitting between them. The germline V gene has CDR1 SQVTM and CDR2 ANQGSEA. The CDR3 covers 14 residues. The DNA for the CDR3 is TGCAGCGTTGAGCAGGGGCTACTTACGGCTGAAGCTTTCTTT. Translation gives CSVEQGLLTAEAFF.

The genes are TRBV5-6 and TRBJ2-1; 9 bases match TRBD1. Per the germline V gene, CDR1 is SGHDT and CDR2 is YYEEEE. The length of the CDR3 is 17 residues. The junction had 15 bases not matched to a gene; V was cut back by 3 bases and J by 8 bases. Written as DNA, the CDR3 is TGTGCCAGCAGCTGGGACAGGGCGGCTCTAGCTGGCGATGAGCAGTTCTTC. This codes for CASSWDRAALAGDEQFF.